This T cell receptor (beta chain) stems from a study of T cells in Graves' hyperthyroidism and ophthalmopathy (dated by TCRdb to between 2019 and 2020). About the study as a whole: To identify distinguishing TCR V-J signatures, a discovery cohort of some 100 patients was used, comprising some 43 with Graves' ophthalmopathy and some 60 with stable Graves' hyperthyroidism. According to the paper, TCR Vbeta CDR3 sequencing was carried out on some 130 peripheral blood samples, which came from fewer than 50 ophthalmopathy, around 74 hyperthyroidism and approximately 17 progressor patients. Once sampling was done, hyperthyroidism patients were given methimazole at a starting dose of 30 mg daily, whereas ophthalmopathy patients were given high-dose intravenous methylprednisolone. Thyroid tissue and blood T-cell repertoires from about six Graves' hyperthyroidism patients were also compared in the study. Prospective prediction of ophthalmopathy was tested in an independent validation cohort of 18 to 20 hyperthyroidism patients and 17 patients who later progressed to ophthalmopathy. The 95 to 100 discovery patients were randomly divided into training and test sets at a 7:3 ratio.

Comment on this clonotype: The antigen this receptor binds is unknown. Base qualities are not provided; no much larger clone lies one nucleotide away.

The study excluded patients with uncontrolled infections, other autoimmune diseases, pregnancy or lactation. Diagnoses were established on the basis of clinical symptoms, serum thyroxine and TRAb, thyroid ultrasound, and orbital computed tomography. Total RNA was extracted with Trizol reagent, and quality was checked on an Agilent 2100 Bioanalyzer. The TCR beta CDR3 regions were amplified from RNA transcripts. The TCR CDR3 was subjected to a first round of RT-PCR using the HTBI primer set and the Qiagen OneStep RT-PCR kit. Libraries were constructed in a second round of multiplex PCR, after which size selection and purification were carried out. Paired-end sequencing of the libraries was performed with 100 bp reads on an Illumina HiSeq2000. The study's processing was this. SOAPnuke was used to process the raw data, removing reads that contained adapters or uncalled bases, had a mean Phred below 15, or lacked an exact match to the constant primer or identifier. COPE v1.2.5 was used to merge the high-quality paired reads, and each unique nucleotide sequence was defined as a clonotype. Clonotypes were aligned to IMGT TRBV, TRBD and TRBJ reference segments using MiTCR v1.1. The analysis was restricted to V-J combinations with a frequency above 0.0001, which together covered just over 98% of the repertoires. The TCS score was defined as F50 (clonal expansion) divided by E x V (chaos), with BLOSUM62-based TCRdist calculated between CDR3 peptides within each V-J. Welch's t-statistics and random forest reduced 500 to 650 V-J features to roughly 13, which were used in a naive Bayes classifier (R e1071). The similarity between thyroid and blood repertoires was quantified using the Morisita-Horn index. TCRdb handled the public reads itself, with Q25 trimming in fastp and clone calling in MiXCR, and kept productive beta chains. Rows are unified per CDR3 protein, each entry keeping the most common DNA and genes. TCRdb, rather than the study authors, made the V and J calls. In all, the sample holds approximately 640,000 distinct CDR3 sequences, and over 40% of those were seen once. The ten largest make up about 7.2% of the sample.

What the research found in general, with its limitations: Most expanded thyroid clonotypes (frequency above 0.001) were also found in blood, which suggests that blood repertoires may mirror thyroid immune responses. In validation, the model predicted progression to ophthalmopathy a median of roughly 6.2 months before onset, with approximately 71% sensitivity and 72.22% specificity. No statistical method was used to fix the sample size in advance, and group allocation was not hidden from the investigators. A model built on a 13 V-J signature distinguished ophthalmopathy from stable hyperthyroidism, reaching around 87% sensitivity and 81.08% specificity in cross-validation and 80%/75% in testing.

V lost 7 bases and J lost 3 bases, and the count of bases not matched to a germline gene is 4. Taken from cysteine to phenylalanine, the CDR3 has 13 residues. This entry keeps only the CDR3 DNA: 39 bases, framed from base 1. The germline V gene yields SQVTM for CDR1 and ANQGSEA for CDR2. This TCR derives from an adult man with Graves' disease, either hyperthyroidism or ophthalmopathy (not recorded which). The sequencing input was peripheral blood or thyroid tissue (not recorded which). The sequence links TRBV29-1 to TRBJ2-5, with 11 bases matching TRBD1. The nucleotide sequence reads TGCAGCGCTAGGGACAGGGGGGAAGAGACCCAGTACTTC. It translates as CSARDRGEETQYF.